These 15 T cell receptor beta chains came from one sample sequenced in a study of cytomegalovirus exposure and HLA in healthy donors. Primers: 60 Vbeta forward and 13 Jbeta reverse. TCRdb's copy holds only in-frame clones and misses some; the assay was immunoSEQ multiplex PCR. The sample carries some 160,000 clones, 76% recorded once. The sequencing sample was made of PBMCs. The receptors derive from a woman in her thirties or forties in good health and CMV-seronegative.

J is TRBJ2-7 and V is TRBV2; 11 bases fit TRBD1. The germline CDR1 and CDR2 sequences are SNHLY and FYNNEI. The CDR3 runs to 13 residues. Trimming cost V 11 bases and J 3 bases; bases outside gene matches: 6. CDR3 DNA sequence: TGTGCCGGATCCGGGACAGGGGGCTACGAGCAGTACTTC. It specifies CAGSGTGGYEQYF.

This clone was counted a few times. The gene calls are TRBV28 and TRBJ1-1; a weak D match, TRBD1 (6 bases). The CDR3 covers 15 residues. Germline V CDR1 and CDR2: MDHEN, SYDVKM. Deletions cut 3 bases from V and 4 bases from J, with 15 bases between. CDR3 DNA sequence: TGTGCCAGCAGTTTCAGGGGTGAAGGAGCCACTGAAGCTTTCTTT. Translated: CASSFRGEGATEAFF.

In DNA, the CDR3 is TGTGCCAGCAGCCCGGGACAGGGCTGGAGCATTCAGTACTTC. Protein: CASSPGQGWSIQYF. This sequence joins TRBV5-5 and TRBJ2-4; 9 nucleotides align to TRBD1. The germline CDR1 and CDR2 sequences are SGHKS and YYEKEE (reference sequence). CDR3 size: 14 residues. V shed 4 bases, J shed 9 bases, and the junction held 8 bases outside the gene matches.

The gene calls are TRBV9 and TRBJ2-7; 10 bases are shared with TRBD2. The V and J ends lost 0 bases and 4 bases, in that order; junction bases with no gene match: 10. The germline CDR1 and CDR2 sequences are SGDLS and YYNGEE. The CDR3 is 17 residues long. In nucleotides, the CDR3 is TGTGCCAGCAGCGTAGGAGGTAGCGGGGGGATGGTGTACGAGCAGTACTTC. It specifies CASSVGGSGGMVYEQYF.

The chain employs TRBV28 and TRBJ1-2; possibly TRBD1 for D (5 bases). Germline V gene data show CDR1 as MDHEN and CDR2 as SYDVKM. V lost 6 bases, J lost 6 bases, and 14 bases lay in between. CDR3 size: 13 residues. Here the CDR3 reads CASRYRSWDGYTF. In DNA form, the CDR3 reads TGTGCCAGCAGATACAGGTCTTGGGATGGCTACACCTTC.

The chain uses TRBV5-1 and TRBJ2-7; 7 bases fit TRBD1. Germline V lookup: CDR1 SGHRS, CDR2 YFSETQ. V was clipped by 5 bases and J by 0 bases; unmatched bases: 17. The CDR3 is 18 amino acids. CDR3 in DNA: TGCGCCAGCAGGATGGGGACAGACCTAGGGGTAATCTCCTACGAGCAGTACTTC. Encoded protein: CASRMGTDLGVISYEQYF.

The V call is TRBV2, the J call TRBJ1-1; no clear D gene. With 2 bases removed from V and 4 bases from J, the gap between germline ends came to 11 bases. The germline gives CDR1 SNHLY, CDR2 FYNNEI. The CDR3 length is 14 residues. CDR3 in DNA: TGTGCCAGCAGTGAAACCGGAGAGGTCACTGAAGCTTTCTTT. Translating gives CASSETGEVTEAFF.

The J gene is TRBJ2-3, the V gene TRBV30; 7 positions agree with TRBD2. Germline V gene data show CDR1 as GTSNPN and CDR2 as SVGIG (reference sequence). The CDR3 consists of 13 residues. With V trimmed by 3 bases and J by 5 bases, 5 bases remained unmatched. Here the CDR3 reads CAWRGGGGDTQYF. In DNA, the CDR3 is TGTGCCTGGAGGGGCGGGGGTGGAGATACGCAGTATTTT.

CDR3 nucleotide sequence: TGTGCCAGCAGTGACGTTGGAGGGAAACCTTTCTTT. Translated: CASSDVGGKPFF. The V and J genes are TRBV6-4 and TRBJ1-1; no clear D. The V gene lost 2 bases and the J gene lost 12 bases, with 13 bases spanning the gap. Germline CDR1 MRHNA, CDR2 SNTAGT. This CDR3 has 12 amino acids.

The rearrangement joins TRBV6-5 to TRBJ1-1; 10 bases align to TRBD1. With V trimmed by 6 bases and J by 5 bases, 6 bases remained unmatched. The CDR3 contains 14 residues. Germline assignment: CDR1 MNHEY and CDR2 SVGAGI. CDR3 DNA sequence: TGTGCCAGCAGAGCGACAGGGGGCGGGACTGAAGCTTTCTTT. Residues: CASRATGGGTEAFF.

This clone was detected only once. As DNA, the CDR3 is TGTGCCAGCTATAACCCCCTCCGGGACAGGGACTACGAGCAGTACTTC. Its translation is CASYNPLRDRDYEQYF. The rearrangement joins TRBV21-1 to TRBJ2-7; the listed D gene, TRBD1, was not tested against the DNA. TRBV21-1 is a pseudogene segment. The CDR3 extends over 16 amino acids.

This clone showed up just a few times. The chain links TRBV6-1 to TRBJ1-5; D remains ambiguous. The V end was cut by 2 bases, the J end by 7 bases, with 6 bases between. The germline V gene has CDR1 MNHNS and CDR2 SASEGT. The CDR3 covers 12 residues. CDR3: CASSESRQPQHF. The DNA of the CDR3 is TGTGCCAGCAGTGAATCGAGGCAGCCCCAGCATTTT.

V is TRBV5-4 and J is TRBJ1-3; 8 nucleotides agree with TRBD1. J was trimmed by 4 bases and V by 0 bases; bases with no gene match: 6. The germline V gene encodes CDR1 SGHNT and CDR2 YYREEE (reference sequence). The CDR3 has 16 residues. The CDR3 DNA reads as TGTGCCAGCAGCTTGGATCAGGGGGCGACCGGAAACACCATATATTTT. This sequence encodes CASSLDQGATGNTIYF.

The chain combines TRBV15 with TRBJ2-7; D gene unclear. CDR1 and CDR2 from the germline V gene are LNHNV and YYDKDF (reference sequence). The V gene lost 0 bases and the J gene lost 7 bases, with 7 bases spanning the gap. This CDR3 has 12 residues. The CDR3 region is CATSRDLREQYF. The CDR3 DNA reads TGTGCCACCAGCAGAGATCTGAGGGAGCAGTACTTC.

The rearrangement uses TRBV6-5 and TRBJ2-7; D is unresolved. V gave up 4 bases and J gave up 5 bases, with 12 bases separating them. CDR1 and CDR2 (germline): MNHEY, SVGAGI. The CDR3 loop spans 13 amino acids. Written as DNA, the CDR3 is TGTGCCAGCAGTTCGCCGGTTACCCACGAGCAGTACTTC. Protein: CASSSPVTHEQYF.